The entry below describes one TCR beta chain. The antigen is not known. The CDR3 length is 17 residues. V was shortened by 2 bases and J by 8 bases, with 22 bases between the two germline ends. CDR1 is SEHNR and CDR2 is FQNEAQ in the germline V gene (reference sequence). No patient escaped relapse after autologous stem cell transplantation, and brentuximab vedotin exposure varied. This specimen comes from a study of PD-1 blockade in classical Hodgkin lymphoma. Study at large: Each patient was given nivolumab 3 mg/kg through a vein every 2 weeks.

The assay was immunoSEQ multiplex PCR, and TCRdb's table has in-frame clones only and misses some. The sample yields around 60,000 clones, 88% seen once. General study findings and limits: CD4+ TCR diversity rose significantly by C4D1, and CD8+ TCR diversity did not. At baseline, newly diagnosed patients reportedly showed less TCR diversity than healthy donors.

This TCR derives from a human donor with classical Hodgkin lymphoma. The chain combines TRBV7-9 with TRBJ2-1; D is undetermined. Here the sequenced sample was peripheral blood mononuclear cells (PBMCs), taken before the second cycle of nivolumab. CDR3 nucleotide sequence: TGTGCCAGCAGCTTAAGGAGTGGGTCCCGCCGTCGCGATGAGCAGTTCTTC. Translating it yields CASSLRSGSRRRDEQFF.